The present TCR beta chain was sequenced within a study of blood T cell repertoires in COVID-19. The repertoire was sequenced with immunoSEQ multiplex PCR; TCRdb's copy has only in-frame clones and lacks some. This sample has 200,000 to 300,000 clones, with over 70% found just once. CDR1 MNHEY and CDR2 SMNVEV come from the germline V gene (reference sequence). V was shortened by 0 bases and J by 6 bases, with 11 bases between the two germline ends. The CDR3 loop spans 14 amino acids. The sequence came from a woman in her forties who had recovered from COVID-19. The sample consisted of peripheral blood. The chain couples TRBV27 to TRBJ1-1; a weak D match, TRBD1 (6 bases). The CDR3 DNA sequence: TGTGCCAGCAGTTTATCAGGGGGTAACCCTGAAGCTTTCTTT. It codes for CASSLSGGNPEAFF.